This T cell receptor beta chain was identified during a study of blood T cell repertoires in COVID-19. Profiled with immunoSEQ multiplex PCR; TCRdb holds only in-frame clones, not every one. The profile shows about 240,000 clones, roughly 80% of them singletons. The sample was peripheral blood. The clonotype was recovered from a woman between 18 and 29 years old with acute or convalescent COVID-19.

The CDR3 coding sequence is TGCGCCAGCAGCGCGGGACAGGGTGCCACAGATACGCAGTATTTT. Protein: CASSAGQGATDTQYF. The chain is built from TRBV5-1 and TRBJ2-3; 9 bases are shared with TRBD1. The CDR3 is 15 residues long. CDR1 SGHRS and CDR2 YFSETQ come from the germline V gene. With 4 bases clipped from V and 2 bases from J, the junction kept 5 bases outside the gene matches.